Below, 25 T cell receptor beta chains from the same sample are listed, as sequenced in a study of molecular identifiers for immune sequencing clone quantification. From the PCR reads, TCRdb called clonotypes with MiXCR, one entry per CDR3 protein. The data hold roughly 320,000 distinct CDR3 sequences, with about 20% observed a single time. The sequencing sample was made of naive CD8+ T cells from blood, with Jurkat cell RNA spiked in. Subset noted: FACS-sorted CD8+CD4-CCR7+CD45RA+ naive T cells. The receptors were gathered from a human donor in good health. Some libraries in this study had Jurkat cell RNA spiked in.

A note on this clonotype: Being one base from a much bigger clone, this may be a read error. The chain employs TRBV30 and TRBJ1-1; D remains ambiguous. The CDR3 runs 13 residues. The germline CDR1 and CDR2 sequences are GTSNPN and SVGIG (reference sequence). The V and J ends lost 2 bases and 3 bases respectively, with 10 bases between them. The CDR3 DNA reads as TGTGCCTGGAGTTCACTGTCGTACACTGAAGCTTTCTTT. The encoded protein is CAWSSLSYTEAFF.

This clonotype was observed at least ten times. This rearrangement joins TRBV5-5 to TRBJ2-7, with a tentative D call TRBD1 (5 bases). Germline V gives CDR1 SGHKS, CDR2 YYEKEE (reference sequence). CDR3 length: 14 amino acids. Trimming stripped 7 bases from V and 0 bases from J, with 14 bases between. The CDR3 region is CASRSDRDSYEQYF. CDR3 in DNA: TGTGCCAGCCGCTCAGACAGAGACTCCTACGAGCAGTACTTC.

Remarks on this clonotype: Being one base from a much bigger clone, this may be a read error. V and J are TRBV6-5 and TRBJ2-1; 7 bases match TRBD1. This CDR3 contains 15 residues. Trimming removed 6 bases from V and 7 bases from J; junction bases left unmatched: 12. The germline gives CDR1 MNHEY, CDR2 SVGAGI. The CDR3 region is CASSSLDRFTNEQFF. In DNA form, the CDR3 reads TGTGCCAGCAGCAGTCTGGACAGGTTTACTAATGAGCAGTTCTTC.

As to this clonotype: Since no conserved phenylalanine or tryptophan closes the CDR3, a read error is the likely cause. The rearrangement joins TRBV12-3 or TRBV12-4 to TRBJ2-2; D is ambiguous. The V and J ends lost 6 bases and 5 bases respectively, with 7 bases between them. This CDR3 spans 12 amino acids. The CDR3 DNA is TGTGCCAGCAGCCCCGTGACCGGGGAGCTGTTTTGT. It is translated as CASSPVTGELFC.

This clonotype was counted only a few times. The chain joins TRBV6-1 to TRBJ1-4, with 8 positions matching TRBD1. J gave up 0 bases and V 5 bases, and 5 bases lay outside the gene matches. This CDR3 contains 16 residues. The germline CDR1 and CDR2 sequences are MNHNS and SASEGT. The CDR3 sequence is CASSRDRSATNEKLFF. The CDR3, as DNA: TGTGCCAGCAGTAGGGACAGGTCTGCAACTAATGAAAAACTGTTTTTT.

With respect to this clonotype: This could be a read error, since a much larger clone is one nucleotide away. CDR3: CSAREPGAGYEQYF. CDR3 coding DNA: TGCAGTGCTAGAGAACCTGGAGCCGGCTACGAGCAGTACTTC. The chain couples TRBV20-1 to TRBJ2-7; D gene unclear. CDR3 length equals 14 residues. V gave up 0 bases and J gave up 3 bases, with 12 bases separating them. From germline, CDR1 is DFQATT and CDR2 SNEGSKA (reference sequence).

This clonotype occurred a few times. The chain is built from TRBV5-4 and TRBJ2-7, with unresolved D. The germline V and J ends were trimmed by 2 bases and 2 bases, with 11 bases remaining between them. CDR3 length: 14 amino acids. Germline-derived CDR1 and CDR2 are SGHNT and YYREEE (reference sequence). The CDR3 DNA reads TGTGCCAGCAGCTTCGAAGATCGCCCCTACGAGCAGTACTTC. Translating it yields CASSFEDRPYEQYF.

Concerning this clonotype itself: This may be a read error: a much more frequent sequence differs by one nucleotide. V and J are TRBV7-8 and TRBJ2-7; D is uncertain. The CDR3 contains 14 residues. V was pared by 5 bases and J by 2 bases, with 13 bases between. The V gene's germline CDR1 is SGHVS and CDR2 FQNEAQ. CDR3 sequence: CASSRSDPAYEQYF. The DNA of the CDR3 is TGTGCCAGCAGCCGATCGGACCCCGCCTACGAGCAGTACTTC.

The sample holds many counts of this clonotype. The chain is built from TRBV27 and TRBJ2-7; D remains ambiguous. Germline loops: CDR1 MNHEY, CDR2 SMNVEV (reference sequence). V lost 5 bases, J lost 3 bases, and 11 bases lay in between. This CDR3 has 13 amino acids. The CDR3 DNA is TGTGCCAGCAGTCCCGGGCTACTCTACGAGCAGTACTTC. It codes for CASSPGLLYEQYF.

The chain uses TRBV6-5 and TRBJ2-1, with 9 bases fitting TRBD2. CDR3 size: 15 residues. V lost 5 bases to trimming and J lost 5 bases; unmatched junction nucleotides: 7. Germline-derived CDR1 and CDR2 are MNHEY and SVGAGI. CDR3 bases: TGTGCCAGCAGTCCCCCAGCGGGGGGACACAATGAGCAGTTCTTC. This codes for CASSPPAGGHNEQFF.

Many counts were recorded for this clonotype. DNA for the CDR3: TGCAGCGTTGATGGCGGGACCTTCTACAATGAGCAGTTCTTC. As protein: CSVDGGTFYNEQFF. This chain connects TRBV29-1 to TRBJ2-1, with D maybe TRBD2 (6 bases). V lost 3 bases to trimming and J lost 3 bases, with 12 bases between them. The CDR3 runs 14 residues. Germline V CDR1 and CDR2: SQVTM, ANQGSEA.

Concerning this clonotype: The final CDR3 position lacks the conserved phenylalanine or tryptophan, pointing to a likely read error. This chain uses TRBV28 with TRBJ1-1; TRBD1 agrees at 10 bases. V lost 6 bases and J lost 6; bases outside the gene matches: 4. CDR1 is MDHEN and CDR2 is SYDVKM in the germline V gene. There are 13 residues in the CDR3. Here the CDR3 reads CASSGDRGPEAFL. Written as DNA, the CDR3 is TGTGCCAGCAGCGGGGACAGGGGCCCTGAAGCTTTCCTT.

In this sample, this clonotype turned up many times. V usage is TRBV15 and J usage is TRBJ2-1; 9 positions agree with TRBD1. Germline CDR1 LNHNV, CDR2 YYDKDF (reference sequence). The length of the CDR3 is 16 residues. Losses at the gene ends were 2 bases for V and 2 bases for J; bases not matched to a gene: 4. CDR3 sequence (DNA): TGTGCCACCAGCAGAAGAACAGGGGGCCCCTACAATGAGCAGTTCTTC. It encodes CATSRRTGGPYNEQFF.

The gene calls are TRBV6-2 or TRBV6-3 and TRBJ1-1; 11 bases match TRBD1. The germline CDR1 and CDR2 sequences are MNHEY and SVGEGT. The CDR3 sequence is 15 residues long. The J segment lost 3 bases and the V segment lost 2 bases, leaving 2 bases of the junction unmatched. CDR3 residues: CASSYGTGGHTEAFF. The DNA for the CDR3 is TGTGCCAGCAGTTACGGGACAGGGGGGCACACTGAAGCTTTCTTT.

As concerns this clonotype: This sequence may be a read error, since a much larger clone differs from it by one base. This sequence joins TRBV5-1 and TRBJ1-4; a possible D gene is TRBD1 (5 bases). The CDR3 sequence is 16 residues long. Per the germline V gene, CDR1 is SGHRS and CDR2 is YFSETQ. CDR3 protein: CASNLAQGATNEKLFF. The CDR3 DNA follows: TGCGCCAGCAACTTGGCCCAGGGTGCGACTAATGAAAAACTGTTTTTT. The variable domain in full, completed from reference TRBV5-1 and TRBJ1-4, reads KAGVTQTPRYLIKTRGQQVTLSCSPISGHRSVSWYQQTPGQGLQFLFEYFSETQRNKGNFPGRFSGRQFSNSRSEMNVSTLELGDSALYLCASNLAQGATNEKLFFGSGTQLSVL.

For this clonotype: This could be a read error, since a much larger clone is one nucleotide away. A read error is likely, as this CDR3 ends without the conserved phenylalanine or tryptophan. The V call is TRBV30, the J call TRBJ2-3; D is perhaps TRBD1 (5 bases). The length of the CDR3 is 15 residues. Trimming shortened V by 0 bases and J by 0 bases, and 10 bases separated the two germline ends. Germline V gene lookup returns CDR1 GTSNPN and CDR2 SVGIG (reference sequence). CDR3 sequence (DNA): TGTGCCTGGAGTGTTGGGGCATCTAGCACAGATACGCAGTATATT. Its protein product is CAWSVGASSTDTQYI.

This clonotype was seen ten or more times. The rearrangement joins TRBV6-2 or TRBV6-3 to TRBJ1-5; weak D call: TRBD1 (5 bases). Trimming shortened V by 1 base and J by 5 bases, and 9 bases separated the two germline ends. Germline V lookup: CDR1 MNHEY, CDR2 SVGEGT. The CDR3 runs to 14 residues. The CDR3 here is CASSYFGGDQPQHF. CDR3 nucleotide sequence: TGTGCCAGCAGTTACTTTGGAGGGGATCAGCCCCAGCATTTT.

The sample holds many counts of this clonotype. The chain links TRBV30 to TRBJ2-7; D unresolved. The V end lost 3 bases, the J end lost 3 bases, and 9 bases lay between the germline ends. The CDR3 runs to 12 residues. Germline CDR1 GTSNPN, CDR2 SVGIG (reference sequence). The CDR3 loop reads CAWSQMGYEQYF. DNA of the CDR3: TGTGCCTGGAGCCAAATGGGCTACGAGCAGTACTTC.

This clonotype has ten or more counts. The J gene is TRBJ2-7, the V gene TRBV7-9; possibly TRBD1 or TRBD2 for D (5 bases each). V dropped 1 base and J dropped 2 bases, with 12 bases sitting between them. The CDR3 runs to 15 residues. The germline gives CDR1 SEHNR, CDR2 FQNEAQ (reference sequence). DNA for the CDR3: TGTGCCAGCAGCTTAGGGGGGAACGGAGCCTACGAGCAGTACTTC. It encodes CASSLGGNGAYEQYF.

The rearrangement uses TRBV12-5 and TRBJ2-5; 9 bases fit TRBD2. With V trimmed by 2 bases and J by 1 base, 17 bases remained unmatched. The CDR3 extends over 20 amino acids. Germline V gives CDR1 LGHNT, CDR2 FRNRAP. The CDR3 DNA sequence: TGTGCTAGTGGTTTGCCAAACAGGGATTATCCAGCGGGGGGCCAAGAGACCCAGTACTTC. This codes for CASGLPNRDYPAGGQETQYF.

On this clonotype itself: A much larger clonotype is one base distant, so this may be a read error. This chain uses TRBV4-1 with TRBJ2-2; possibly TRBD2 for D (5 bases). Germline CDR1 reads MGHRA; CDR2 reads YSYEKL. The V end was cut by 1 base, the J end by 3 bases, with 9 bases between. The CDR3 runs to 15 residues. The CDR3 region is CASSQVVRDTGELFF. CDR3 in DNA: TGCGCCAGCAGCCAAGTAGTGAGGGACACCGGGGAGCTGTTTTTT.

CDR3 DNA sequence: TGTGCCAGCATATCTTTACCACACGACTACAATGAGCAGTTCTTC. This codes for CASISLPHDYNEQFF. This chain joins TRBV27 and TRBJ2-1, with D unclear. Trimming cost V 7 bases and J 3 bases, with 16 bases left between them. CDR1 is MNHEY and CDR2 is SMNVEV in the germline V gene (reference sequence). The CDR3 sequence is 15 residues long.

Ten or more counts support this clonotype. J is TRBJ1-1 and V is TRBV25-1, with 7 bases that match TRBD1. The CDR3 has 14 amino acids. CDR1 is MGHDK and CDR2 is SYGVNS in the germline V gene. The J segment lost 2 bases and the V segment lost 4 bases, leaving 4 bases of the junction unmatched. The chain's CDR3 is CASSARDRNTEAFF. The CDR3 nucleotides are TGTGCCAGCAGTGCCCGGGACAGAAACACTGAAGCTTTCTTT.

This clonotype has at least ten counts. The chain uses TRBV13 and TRBJ2-7; the D is unclear. V gave up 0 bases and J gave up 1 base, with 7 bases separating them. This CDR3 comprises 14 residues. Germline assignment: CDR1 PRHDT and CDR2 FYEKMQ (reference sequence). CDR3 in DNA: TGTGCCAGCAGCTTAGGTCACGGGTCCTACGAGCAGTACTTC. Encoded protein: CASSLGHGSYEQYF. The whole variable domain, remainder taken from reference TRBV13 and TRBJ2-7, is AAGVIQSPRHLIKEKRETATLKCYPIPRHDTVYWYQQGPGQDPQFLISFYEKMQSDKGSIPDRFSAQQFSDYHSELNMSSLELGDSALYFCASSLGHGSYEQYFGPGTRLTVT.

This clonotype was counted ten times or more. The chain has TRBV6-5 and TRBJ1-6, with D uncertain. The CDR3 is 14 residues long. Deletions cut 1 base from V and 7 bases from J, with 8 bases between. Germline V gene lookup returns CDR1 MNHEY and CDR2 SVGAGI. The CDR3 bases are TGTGCCAGCAGTTACTTCAGGTCCAATTCACCCCTCCACTTT. It yields the protein CASSYFRSNSPLHF.